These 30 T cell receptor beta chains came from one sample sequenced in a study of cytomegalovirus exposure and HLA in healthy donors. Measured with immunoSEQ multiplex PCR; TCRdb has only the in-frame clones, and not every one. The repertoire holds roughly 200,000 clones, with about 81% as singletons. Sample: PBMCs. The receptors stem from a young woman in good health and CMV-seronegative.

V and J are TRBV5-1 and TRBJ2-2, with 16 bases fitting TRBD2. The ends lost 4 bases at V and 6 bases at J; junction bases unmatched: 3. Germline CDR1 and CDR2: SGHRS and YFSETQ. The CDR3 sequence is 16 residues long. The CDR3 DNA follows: TGCGCCAGCAGCCCTGGGACTAGCGGGAGGGCCGGGGAGCTGTTTTTT. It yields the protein CASSPGTSGRAGELFF.

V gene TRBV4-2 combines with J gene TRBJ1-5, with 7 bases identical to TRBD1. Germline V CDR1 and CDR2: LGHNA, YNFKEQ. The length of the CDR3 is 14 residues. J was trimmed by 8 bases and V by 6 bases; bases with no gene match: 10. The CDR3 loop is CASRPEQGGKPQHF. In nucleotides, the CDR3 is TGTGCCAGCAGACCCGAGCAGGGGGGTAAGCCCCAGCATTTT.

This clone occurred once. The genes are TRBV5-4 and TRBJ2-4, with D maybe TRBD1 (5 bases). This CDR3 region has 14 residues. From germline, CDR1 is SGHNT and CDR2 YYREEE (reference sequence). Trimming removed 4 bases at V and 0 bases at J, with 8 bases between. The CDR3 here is CASSVGLAKNIQYF. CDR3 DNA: TGTGCCAGCAGCGTGGGGCTAGCCAAAAACATTCAGTACTTC.

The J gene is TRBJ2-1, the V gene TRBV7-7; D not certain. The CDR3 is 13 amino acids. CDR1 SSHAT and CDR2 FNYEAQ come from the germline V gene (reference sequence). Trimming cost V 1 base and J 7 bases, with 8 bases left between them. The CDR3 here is CASSLGSSNEQFF. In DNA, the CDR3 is TGTGCCAGCAGCTTAGGAAGCTCAAATGAGCAGTTCTTC.

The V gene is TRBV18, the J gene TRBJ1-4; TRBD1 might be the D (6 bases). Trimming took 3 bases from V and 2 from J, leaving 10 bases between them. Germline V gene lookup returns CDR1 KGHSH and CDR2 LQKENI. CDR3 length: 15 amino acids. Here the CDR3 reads CASSPWTDTNEKLFF. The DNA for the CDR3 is TGTGCCAGCTCACCCTGGACAGATACTAATGAAAAACTGTTTTTT.

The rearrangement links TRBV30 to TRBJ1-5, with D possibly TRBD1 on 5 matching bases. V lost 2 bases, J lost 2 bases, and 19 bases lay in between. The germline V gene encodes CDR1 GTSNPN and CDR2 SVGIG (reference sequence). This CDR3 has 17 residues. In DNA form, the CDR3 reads TGTGCCTGGAGTCGTCCTGGAGCAGCGGGGGGCAATCAGCCCCAGCATTTT. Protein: CAWSRPGAAGGNQPQHF.

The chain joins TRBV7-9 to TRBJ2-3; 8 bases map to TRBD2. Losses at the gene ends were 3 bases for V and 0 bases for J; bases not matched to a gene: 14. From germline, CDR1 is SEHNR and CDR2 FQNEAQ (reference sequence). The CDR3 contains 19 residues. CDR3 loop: CASSFPERGAGDSTDTQYF. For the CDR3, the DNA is TGTGCCAGCAGCTTTCCTGAGAGGGGAGCGGGGGATAGCACAGATACGCAGTATTTT. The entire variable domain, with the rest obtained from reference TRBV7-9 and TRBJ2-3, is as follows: DTGVSQNPRHKITKRGQNVTFRCDPISEHNRLYWYRQTLGQGPEFLTYFQNEAQLEKSRLLSDRFSAERPKGSFSTLEIQRTEQGDSAMYLCASSFPERGAGDSTDTQYFGPGTRLTVL.

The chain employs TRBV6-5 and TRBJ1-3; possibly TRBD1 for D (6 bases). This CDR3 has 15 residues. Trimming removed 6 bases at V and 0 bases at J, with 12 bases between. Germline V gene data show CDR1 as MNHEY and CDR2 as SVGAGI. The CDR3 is CASRKGQNSGNTIYF. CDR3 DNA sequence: TGTGCCAGCAGGAAGGGACAAAACTCTGGAAACACCATATATTTT.

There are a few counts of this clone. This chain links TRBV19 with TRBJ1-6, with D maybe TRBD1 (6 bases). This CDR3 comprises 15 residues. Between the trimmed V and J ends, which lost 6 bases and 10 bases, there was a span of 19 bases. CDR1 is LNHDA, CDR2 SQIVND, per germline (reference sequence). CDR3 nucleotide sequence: TGTGCCAGTAGGAGGACAGAGACTCTGGGCTCACCCCTCCACTTT. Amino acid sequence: CASRRTETLGSPLHF.

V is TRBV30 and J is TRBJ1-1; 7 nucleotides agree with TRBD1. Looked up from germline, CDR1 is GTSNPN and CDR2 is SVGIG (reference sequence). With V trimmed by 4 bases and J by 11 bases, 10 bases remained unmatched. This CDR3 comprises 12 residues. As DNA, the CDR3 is TGTGCCTGGACCGGAGGGGGCGACACGGCTTTCTTT. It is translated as CAWTGGGDTAFF.

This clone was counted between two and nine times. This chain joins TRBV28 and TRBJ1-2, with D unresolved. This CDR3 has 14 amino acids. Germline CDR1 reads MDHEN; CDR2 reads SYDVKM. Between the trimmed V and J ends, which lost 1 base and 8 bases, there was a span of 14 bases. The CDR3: CASSLYRGGEGYTF. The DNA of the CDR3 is TGTGCCAGCAGTTTATATCGAGGCGGCGAGGGCTACACCTTC.

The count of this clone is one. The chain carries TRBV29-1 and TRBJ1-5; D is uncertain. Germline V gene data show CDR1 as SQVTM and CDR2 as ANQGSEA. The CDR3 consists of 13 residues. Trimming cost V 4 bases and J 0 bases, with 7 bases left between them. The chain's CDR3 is CSVGYSSNQPQHF. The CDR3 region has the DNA TGCAGCGTTGGTTATTCTAGCAATCAGCCCCAGCATTTT.

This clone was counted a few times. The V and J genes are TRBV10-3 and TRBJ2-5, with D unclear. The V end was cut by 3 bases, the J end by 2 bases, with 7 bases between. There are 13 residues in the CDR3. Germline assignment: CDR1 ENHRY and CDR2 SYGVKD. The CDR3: CAISEFLQETQYF. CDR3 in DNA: TGTGCCATCAGTGAATTCCTTCAAGAGACCCAGTACTTC.

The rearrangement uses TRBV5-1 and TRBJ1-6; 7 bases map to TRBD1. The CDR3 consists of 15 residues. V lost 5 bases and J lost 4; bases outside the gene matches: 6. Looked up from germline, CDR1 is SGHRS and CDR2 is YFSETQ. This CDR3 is CASSEGAPYNSPLHF. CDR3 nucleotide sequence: TGCGCCAGCAGTGAGGGGGCGCCGTATAATTCACCCCTCCACTTT.

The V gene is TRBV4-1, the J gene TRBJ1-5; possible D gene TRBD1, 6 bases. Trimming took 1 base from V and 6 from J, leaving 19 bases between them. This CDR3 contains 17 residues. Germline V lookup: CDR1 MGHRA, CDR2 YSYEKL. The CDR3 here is CASSQAQGSLPGQPQHF. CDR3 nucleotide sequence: TGCGCCAGCAGCCAAGCACAGGGATCCCTCCCAGGTCAGCCCCAGCATTTT.

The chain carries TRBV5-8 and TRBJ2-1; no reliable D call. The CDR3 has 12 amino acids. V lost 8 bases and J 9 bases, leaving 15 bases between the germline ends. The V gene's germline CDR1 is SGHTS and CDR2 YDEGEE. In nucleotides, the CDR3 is TGTGCCAGTGCCAGATGGGCTGGTGAGCAGTTCTTC. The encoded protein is CASARWAGEQFF.

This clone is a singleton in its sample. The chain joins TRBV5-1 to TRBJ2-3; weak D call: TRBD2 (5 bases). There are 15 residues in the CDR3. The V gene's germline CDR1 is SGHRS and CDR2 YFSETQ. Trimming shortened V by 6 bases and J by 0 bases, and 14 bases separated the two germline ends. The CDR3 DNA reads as TGCGCCAGCACAGAGATGGGAGACAGCACAGATACGCAGTATTTT. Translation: CASTEMGDSTDTQYF.

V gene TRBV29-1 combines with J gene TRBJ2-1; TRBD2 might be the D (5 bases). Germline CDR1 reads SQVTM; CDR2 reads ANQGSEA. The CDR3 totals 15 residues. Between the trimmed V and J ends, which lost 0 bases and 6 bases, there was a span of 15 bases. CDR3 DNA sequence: TGCAGCGTTGAAGATCGGGGATCTCCGGTCAATGAGCAGTTCTTC. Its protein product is CSVEDRGSPVNEQFF.

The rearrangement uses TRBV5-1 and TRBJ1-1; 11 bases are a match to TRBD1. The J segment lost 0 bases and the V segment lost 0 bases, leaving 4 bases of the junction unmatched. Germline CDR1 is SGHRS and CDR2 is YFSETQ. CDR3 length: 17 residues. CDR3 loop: CASSLDGTGGMNTEAFF. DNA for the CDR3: TGCGCCAGCAGCTTGGACGGGACAGGGGGTATGAACACTGAAGCTTTCTTT.

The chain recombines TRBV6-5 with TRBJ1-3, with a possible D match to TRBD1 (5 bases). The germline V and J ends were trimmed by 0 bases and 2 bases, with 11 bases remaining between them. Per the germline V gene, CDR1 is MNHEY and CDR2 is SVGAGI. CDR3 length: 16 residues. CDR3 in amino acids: CASSYSMAGPGNTIYF. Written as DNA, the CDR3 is TGTGCCAGCAGTTACTCTATGGCAGGGCCTGGAAACACCATATATTTT.

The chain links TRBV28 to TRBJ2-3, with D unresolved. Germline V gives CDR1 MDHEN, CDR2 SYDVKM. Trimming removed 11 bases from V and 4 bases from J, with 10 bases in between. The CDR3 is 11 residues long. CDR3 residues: CASGQADTQYF. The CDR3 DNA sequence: TGTGCCTCCGGTCAGGCAGATACGCAGTATTTT.

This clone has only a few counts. The CDR3 DNA follows: TGTGCCAGCAGGGACAGGGGAGGGACTGGGGCCAACGTCCTGACTTTC. Translation: CASRDRGGTGANVLTF. The chain couples TRBV2 to TRBJ2-6, with TRBD1 identical over 9 bases. Trimming cost V 6 bases and J 2 bases; bases outside gene matches: 5. The germline CDR1 and CDR2 sequences are SNHLY and FYNNEI. The CDR3 loop spans 16 amino acids.

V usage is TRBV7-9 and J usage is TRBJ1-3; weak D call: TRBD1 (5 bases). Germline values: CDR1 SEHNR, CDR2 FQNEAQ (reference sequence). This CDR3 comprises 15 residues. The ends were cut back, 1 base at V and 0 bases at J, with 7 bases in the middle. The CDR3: CASSLVGASGNTIYF. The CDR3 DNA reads TGTGCCAGCAGCTTAGTAGGGGCCTCTGGAAACACCATATATTTT.

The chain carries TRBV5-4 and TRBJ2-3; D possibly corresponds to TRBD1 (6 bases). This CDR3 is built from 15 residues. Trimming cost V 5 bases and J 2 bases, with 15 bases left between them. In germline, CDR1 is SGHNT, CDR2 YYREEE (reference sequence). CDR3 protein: CASRPPGQTTDTQYF. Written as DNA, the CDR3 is TGTGCCAGCAGACCCCCGGGACAAACCACAGATACGCAGTATTTT.

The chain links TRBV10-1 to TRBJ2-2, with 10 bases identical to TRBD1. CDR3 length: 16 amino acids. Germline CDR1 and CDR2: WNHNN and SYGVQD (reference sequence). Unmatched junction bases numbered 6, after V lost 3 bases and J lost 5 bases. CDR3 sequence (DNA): TGCGCCAGCAGTGAATTTCCGGGACAGGGGACCGGGGAGCTGTTTTTT. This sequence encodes CASSEFPGQGTGELFF.

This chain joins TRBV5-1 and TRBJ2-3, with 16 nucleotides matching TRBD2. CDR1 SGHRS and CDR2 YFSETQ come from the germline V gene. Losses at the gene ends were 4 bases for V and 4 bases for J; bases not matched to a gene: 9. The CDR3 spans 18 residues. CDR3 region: CASSTGTSGGAGPDTQYF. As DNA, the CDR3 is TGCGCCAGCAGCACCGGGACTAGCGGGGGGGCCGGCCCAGATACGCAGTATTTT. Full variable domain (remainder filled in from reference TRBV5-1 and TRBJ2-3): KAGVTQTPRYLIKTRGQQVTLSCSPISGHRSVSWYQQTPGQGLQFLFEYFSETQRNKGNFPGRFSGRQFSNSRSEMNVSTLELGDSALYLCASSTGTSGGAGPDTQYFGPGTRLTVL.

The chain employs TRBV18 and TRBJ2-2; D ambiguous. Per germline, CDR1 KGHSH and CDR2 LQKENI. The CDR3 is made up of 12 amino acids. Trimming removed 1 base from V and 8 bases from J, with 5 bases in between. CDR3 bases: TGTGCCAGCTCACCACAATTAGGGGAGCTGTTTTTT. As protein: CASSPQLGELFF.

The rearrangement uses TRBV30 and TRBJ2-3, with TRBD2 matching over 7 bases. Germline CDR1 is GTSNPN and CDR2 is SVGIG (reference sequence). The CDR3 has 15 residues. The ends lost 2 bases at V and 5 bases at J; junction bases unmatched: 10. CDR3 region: CAWSNAGEGKDTQYF. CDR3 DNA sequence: TGTGCCTGGAGTAACGCGGGGGAGGGGAAAGATACGCAGTATTTT.

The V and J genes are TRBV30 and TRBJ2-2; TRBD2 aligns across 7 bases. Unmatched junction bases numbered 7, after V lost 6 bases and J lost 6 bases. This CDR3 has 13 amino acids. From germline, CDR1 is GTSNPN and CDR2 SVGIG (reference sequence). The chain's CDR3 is CACLRGSPGELFF. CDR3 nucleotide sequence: TGTGCCTGTTTGCGCGGGAGTCCCGGGGAGCTGTTTTTT.

The CDR3 nucleotides are TGTGCCAGTACAACACAGGGCTCTGGGGCCAACGTCCTGACTTTC. Its protein is CASTTQGSGANVLTF. The chain carries TRBV19 and TRBJ2-6; perhaps TRBD1 as D (6 bases). Per the germline V gene, CDR1 is LNHDA and CDR2 is SQIVND (reference sequence). There are 15 residues in the CDR3. Trimming cost V 7 bases and J 0 bases, with 10 bases left between them.